These T cell receptor beta chains were read from a single sample in a study of CD8+CD57+ T cells in acquired aplastic anemia. Each CDR3 protein is one row after TCRdb ran MiXCR on the reads. Counted here are some 170,000 distinct CDR3 sequences, about 48% occurring once; the ten biggest clones make up approximately 1%. Sequenced sample: sorted CD4+, CD8+, or CD8+CD57+ T cells (not recorded which) from PBMCs. Receptors originate from a human donor in good health. CDR3s include the opening cysteine and the closing phenylalanine or tryptophan. A D gene is named only where the DNA matches it firmly. Clone size is stated in some rows and not others, as once, few, many or a class when expanded.

CDR3 length	V gene	D gene	clone size	J gene	CDR3 DNA	CDR3 protein
15	TRBV29-1	TRBD2	-	TRBJ2-2	TGCAGCGTTGGACTAGCGGGGGGGCCTGGCGGGGAGCTGTTTTTT	CSVGLAGGPGGELFF
14	TRBV13	-	-	TRBJ1-1	TGTGCCAGCAGTCCTTCAACAGGGCTCACTGAAGCTTTCTTT	CASSPSTGLTEAFF
11	TRBV2	-	-	TRBJ1-2	TGTGCCAGCAGTGAGTCGGGGGGCGCAACCTTC	CASSESGGATF
18	TRBV11-2	-	-	TRBJ2-7	TGTGCCAGCGGCTTAGAACCCGGACGAGGGGATATTACCTACGAGCAGTACTTC	CASGLEPGRGDITYEQYF
15	TRBV11-3	TRBD1	-	TRBJ2-5	TGTGCCAGCAGCGGACGGGACAGCCTACAAGAGACCCAGTACTTC	CASSGRDSLQETQYF
14	TRBV5-5	-	few	TRBJ1-2	TGTGCCAGCAGCTTTACCATGGGGGCCTCTGGCTACACCTTC	CASSFTMGASGYTF
15	TRBV7-6	-	many	TRBJ1-6	TGTGCCAGCAGCTTAGAAGCACAGCCTAATTCACCCCTCCACTTT	CASSLEAQPNSPLHF
14	TRBV15	-	many	TRBJ1-2	TGTGCCACCAGCAGAGATCTGGGGACCGATGGCTACACCTTC	CATSRDLGTDGYTF
13	TRBV20-1	TRBD1	-	TRBJ2-7	TGCAGCACCTGGGACAGGGGGCGAGGCGAGCAGTACTTC	CSTWDRGRGEQYF
11	TRBV24-1	-	many	TRBJ1-2	TGTACCCAGACCCCGCAGGGTGGCTACACCTTC	CTQTPQGGYTF
16	TRBV19	-	once	TRBJ2-3	TGTGCCAGTGCAAGGTGGACGGGCAAGAGCACAGATACGCAGTATTTT	CASARWTGKSTDTQYF
14	TRBV29-1	-	-	TRBJ1-3	TGCAGCGTTGAAGTAACCGGCGATGAGAACACCATATATTTT	CSVEVTGDENTIYF
16	TRBV2	TRBD2	many	TRBJ2-1	TGTGCCAGCATTCTCGGACTAGCGGGACTCGGCAATGAGCAGTTCTTC	CASILGLAGLGNEQFF
14	TRBV29-1	TRBD1	-	TRBJ1-6	TGCAGCGTCCGACAGGGAGAGGCTAATTCACCCCTCCACTTT	CSVRQGEANSPLHF
15	TRBV9	TRBD1	many	TRBJ2-2	TGTGCCAGCAGCGTAGGGCAGGGGGCTAAGGGGGAGCTGTTTTTT	CASSVGQGAKGELFF
13	TRBV29-1	-	-	TRBJ2-7	TGCAGCGTGGTTTTGGAAGTGTCCTACGAGCAGTACTTC	CSVVLEVSYEQYF
13	TRBV19	-	many	TRBJ2-7	TGTGCCAGTAGGGCGGACCGGACCTACGAGCAGTACTTC	CASRADRTYEQYF
16	TRBV5-1	-	-	TRBJ1-5	TGCGCCAGCAGCCCTGTGTATGGGCAGGGGAGACAGCCCCAGCATTTT	CASSPVYGQGRQPQHF
15	TRBV9	TRBD2	-	TRBJ2-1	TGTGCCAGCAGCGTAGAGCGCGGGGGCTACAATGAGCAGTTCTTC	CASSVERGGYNEQFF
12	TRBV29-1	TRBD1	-	TRBJ2-7	TGCAGCGTTGACCAGGGGGACTACGAGCAGTACTTC	CSVDQGDYEQYF
16	TRBV15	-	-	TRBJ2-1	TGTGCCACCAGCAAACACGGGCAGGAACCCTACAATGAGCAGTTCTTC	CATSKHGQEPYNEQFF
16	TRBV10-1	TRBD1	-	TRBJ2-7	TGCGCTCCCGAGGGACAGGGGGCAACACATACCTACGAGCAGTACTTC	CAPEGQGATHTYEQYF
15	TRBV19	-	-	TRBJ2-5	TGTGCCAGTAGTATAGATCGGGCAACGCAAGAGACCCAGTACTTC	CASSIDRATQETQYF
16	TRBV4-2	-	-	TRBJ1-3	TGTGCCAGCAGCCAAGGTCCAGGCTATTCTGGAAACACCATATATTTT	CASSQGPGYSGNTIYF
13	TRBV5-1	-	many	TRBJ2-5	TGCGCCAGCAGCAGAAGGGGTCAAGAGACCCAGTACTTC	CASSRRGQETQYF
16	TRBV10-2	TRBD2	-	TRBJ2-7	TGCGCCAGCAGCCGAAATCTTCTAGCGGGGTCCTACGAGCAGTACTTC	CASSRNLLAGSYEQYF
17	TRBV10-3	-	-	TRBJ2-1	TGTGCCATCAGTGAGGGCAGGGGGGCGGACAGATACAATGAGCAGTTCTTC	CAISEGRGADRYNEQFF
14	TRBV5-4	TRBD1	-	TRBJ1-2	TGTGCCAGCAGCTGGCGGGACAGCATTTATGGCTACACCTTC	CASSWRDSIYGYTF
16	TRBV20-1	-	-	TRBJ2-5	TGCGGTGCTAGGGGGTGGGGAGCAACCGGGGGAGAGACCCAGTACTTC	CGARGWGATGGETQYF
14	TRBV10-2	TRBD1	-	TRBJ1-1	TGCGCCAGCCGAAAAGGGGGGCAGGGGGATTCGGCTTTCTTT	CASRKGGQGDSAFF
12	TRBV19	-	-	TRBJ1-5	TGTGCCAGTCAAGGGGGAAATCAGCCCCAGCATTTT	CASQGGNQPQHF
15	TRBV15	TRBD2	many	TRBJ2-1	TGTGCCACCAGCAACGCGGGGGGGCCTATCAATGAGCAGTTCTTC	CATSNAGGPINEQFF
15	TRBV2	-	-	TRBJ2-3	TGTGCCAGCAGTCCAGGCCGGGGGAGCACAGATACGCAGTATTTT	CASSPGRGSTDTQYF
15	TRBV20-1	TRBD1	once	TRBJ2-7	TGCAGTGCTAGGCGCAAGACAGGGACGGCCTACGAGCAGTACTTC	CSARRKTGTAYEQYF
13	TRBV7-9	-	-	TRBJ1-3	TGTGCCAGCAGTTTGGCAGGGGAAAACACCATATATTTT	CASSLAGENTIYF
15	TRBV20-1	-	few	TRBJ2-5	TGCAGTGCTAGAGATTTGGGGGGCGGTCGGGAGACCCAGTACTTC	CSARDLGGGRETQYF
15	TRBV9	TRBD1	-	TRBJ1-3	TGTGCCAGCAGCCTTTCCGGGACAGGGGGAAACACCATATATTTT	CASSLSGTGGNTIYF
14	TRBV19	-	few	TRBJ1-2	TGTGCCAGTAGTCCCACACAGGGCAACTATGGCTACACCTTC	CASSPTQGNYGYTF
15	TRBV7-2	-	-	TRBJ1-6	TGTGCCAGCAGCCTCCGCGACAGCCTTCATTCACCCCTCCACTTT	CASSLRDSLHSPLHF
18	TRBV12-3/TRBV12-4	TRBD1	-	TRBJ1-4	TGTGCCAGCAGACCCTGGACAGGTTGGCGGGGAACTAATGAAAAACTGTTTTTT	CASRPWTGWRGTNEKLFF